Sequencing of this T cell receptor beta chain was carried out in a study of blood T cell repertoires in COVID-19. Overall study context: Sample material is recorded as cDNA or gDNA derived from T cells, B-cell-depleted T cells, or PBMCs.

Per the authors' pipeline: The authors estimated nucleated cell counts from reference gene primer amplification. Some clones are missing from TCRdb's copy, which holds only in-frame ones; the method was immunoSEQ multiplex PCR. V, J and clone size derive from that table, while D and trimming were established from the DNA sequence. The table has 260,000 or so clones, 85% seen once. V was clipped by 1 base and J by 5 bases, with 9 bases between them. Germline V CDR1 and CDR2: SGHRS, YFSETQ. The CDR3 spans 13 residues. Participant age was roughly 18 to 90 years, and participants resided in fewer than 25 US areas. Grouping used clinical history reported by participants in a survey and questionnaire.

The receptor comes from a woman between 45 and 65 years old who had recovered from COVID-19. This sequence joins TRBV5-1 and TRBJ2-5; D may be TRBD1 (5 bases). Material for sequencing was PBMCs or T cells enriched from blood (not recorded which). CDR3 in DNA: TGCGCCAGCAGCTTGAGGGGAAAGGAGACCCAGTACTTC. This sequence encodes CASSLRGKETQYF.